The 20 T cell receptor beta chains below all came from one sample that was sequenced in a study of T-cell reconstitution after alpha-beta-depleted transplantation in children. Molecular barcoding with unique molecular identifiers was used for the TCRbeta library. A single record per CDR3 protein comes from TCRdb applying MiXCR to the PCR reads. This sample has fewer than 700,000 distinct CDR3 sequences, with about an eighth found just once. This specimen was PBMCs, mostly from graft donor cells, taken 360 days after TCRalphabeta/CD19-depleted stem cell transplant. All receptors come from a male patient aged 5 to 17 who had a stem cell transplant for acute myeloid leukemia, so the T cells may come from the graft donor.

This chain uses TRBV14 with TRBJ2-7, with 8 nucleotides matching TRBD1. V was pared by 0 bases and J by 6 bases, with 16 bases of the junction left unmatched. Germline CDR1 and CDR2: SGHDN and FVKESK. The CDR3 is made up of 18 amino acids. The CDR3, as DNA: TGTGCCAGCAGCCAAGATAGGATCCTCGGACAGGGAAGTCGCGAGCAGTACTTC. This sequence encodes CASSQDRILGQGSREQYF.

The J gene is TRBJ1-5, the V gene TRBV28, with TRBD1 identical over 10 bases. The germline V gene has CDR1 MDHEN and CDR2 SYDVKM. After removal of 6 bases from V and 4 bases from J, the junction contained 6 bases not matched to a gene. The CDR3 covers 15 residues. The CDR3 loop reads CASSPPDRGNQPQHF. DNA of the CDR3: TGTGCCAGCAGCCCTCCGGACAGGGGGAATCAGCCCCAGCATTTT. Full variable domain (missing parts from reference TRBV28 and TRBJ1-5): DVKVTQSSRYLVKRTGEKVFLECVQDMDHENMFWYRQDPGLGLRLIYFSYDVKMKEKGDIPEGYSVSREKKERFSLILESASTNQTSMYLCASSPPDRGNQPQHFGDGTRLSIL.

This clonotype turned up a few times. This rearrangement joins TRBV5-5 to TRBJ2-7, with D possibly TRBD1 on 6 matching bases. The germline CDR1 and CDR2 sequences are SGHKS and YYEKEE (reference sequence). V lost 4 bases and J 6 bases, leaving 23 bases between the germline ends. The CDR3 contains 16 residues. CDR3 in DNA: TGTGCCAGCAGCCCATCCCCGGGACACAAACTGGGCGAGCAGTACTTC. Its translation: CASSPSPGHKLGEQYF. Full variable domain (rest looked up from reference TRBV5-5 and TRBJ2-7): DAGVTQSPTHLIKTRGQQVTLRCSPISGHKSVSWYQQVLGQGPQFIFQYYEKEERGRGNFPDRFSARQFPNYSSELNVNALLLGDSALYLCASSPSPGHKLGEQYFGPGTRLTVT.

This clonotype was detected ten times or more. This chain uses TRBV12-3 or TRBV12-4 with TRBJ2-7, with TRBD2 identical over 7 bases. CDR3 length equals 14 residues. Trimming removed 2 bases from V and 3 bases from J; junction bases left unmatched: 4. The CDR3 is CASSLKTSFYEQYF. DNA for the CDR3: TGTGCCAGCAGTTTAAAGACTAGCTTCTACGAGCAGTACTTC.

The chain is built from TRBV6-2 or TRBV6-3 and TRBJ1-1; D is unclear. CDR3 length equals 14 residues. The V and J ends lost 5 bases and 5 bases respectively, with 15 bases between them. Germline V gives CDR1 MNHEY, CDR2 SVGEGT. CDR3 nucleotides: TGTGCCAGCAGTCCTGACCCCAGAAGGACTGAAGCTTTCTTT. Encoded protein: CASSPDPRRTEAFF.

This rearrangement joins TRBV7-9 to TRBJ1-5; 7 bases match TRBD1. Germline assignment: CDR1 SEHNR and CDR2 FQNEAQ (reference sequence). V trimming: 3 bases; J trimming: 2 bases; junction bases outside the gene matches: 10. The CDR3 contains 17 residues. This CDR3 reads CASSFKRGQWGNQPQHF. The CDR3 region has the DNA TGTGCCAGCAGCTTTAAGAGGGGGCAATGGGGCAATCAGCCCCAGCATTTT.

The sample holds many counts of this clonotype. The CDR3 here is CASSRLDATSSYNEQFF. CDR3 nucleotide sequence: TGTGCCAGCAGCCGCCTAGACGCCACTAGCTCCTACAATGAGCAGTTCTTC. This sequence joins TRBV4-2 and TRBJ2-1; the D gene is possibly TRBD2 (5 bases). The germline V and J ends were trimmed by 4 bases and 0 bases, with 16 bases remaining between them. The CDR3 consists of 17 residues. Germline CDR1 LGHNA, CDR2 YNFKEQ.

The CDR3 protein is CASTIVRSALAKNIQYF. CDR3 DNA: TGTGCCAGCACCATTGTACGGAGCGCACTAGCCAAAAACATTCAGTACTTC. The chain employs TRBV12-3 or TRBV12-4 and TRBJ2-4; no clear D gene. The CDR3 has 17 residues. Trimming pared 7 bases from V and 0 bases from J, leaving 19 bases between.

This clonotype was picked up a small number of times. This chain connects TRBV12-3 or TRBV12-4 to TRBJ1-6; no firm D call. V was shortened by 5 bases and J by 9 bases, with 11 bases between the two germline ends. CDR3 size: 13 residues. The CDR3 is CASSPSFSSPLHF. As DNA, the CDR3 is TGTGCCAGCAGTCCTAGTTTCAGTTCACCCCTCCACTTT.

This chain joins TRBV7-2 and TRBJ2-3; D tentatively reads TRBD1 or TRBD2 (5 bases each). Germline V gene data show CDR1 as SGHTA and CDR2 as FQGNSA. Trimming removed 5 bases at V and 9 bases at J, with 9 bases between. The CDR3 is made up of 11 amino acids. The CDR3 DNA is TGTGCCAGCAGCCCGGGACCGACGCAGTATTTT. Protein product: CASSPGPTQYF.

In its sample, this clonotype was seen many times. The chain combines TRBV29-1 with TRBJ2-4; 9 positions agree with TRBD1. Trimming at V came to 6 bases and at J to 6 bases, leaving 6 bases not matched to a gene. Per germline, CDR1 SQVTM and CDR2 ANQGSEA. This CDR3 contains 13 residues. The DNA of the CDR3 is TGCAGCGTGCCACAGGGGGCTGGAAACATTCAGTACTTC. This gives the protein CSVPQGAGNIQYF.

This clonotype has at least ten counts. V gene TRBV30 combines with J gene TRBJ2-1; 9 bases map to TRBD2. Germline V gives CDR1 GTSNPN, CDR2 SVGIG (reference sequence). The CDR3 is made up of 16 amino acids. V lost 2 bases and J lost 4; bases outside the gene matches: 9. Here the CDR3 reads CAWSRGASGVYNEQFF. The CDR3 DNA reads TGTGCCTGGAGTCGAGGGGCTAGCGGGGTTTACAATGAGCAGTTCTTC.

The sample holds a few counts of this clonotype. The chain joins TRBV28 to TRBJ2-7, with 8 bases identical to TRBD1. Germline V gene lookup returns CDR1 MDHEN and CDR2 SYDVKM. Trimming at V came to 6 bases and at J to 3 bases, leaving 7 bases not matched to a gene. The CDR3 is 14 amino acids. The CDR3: CASSSNRGIYEQYF. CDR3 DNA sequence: TGTGCCAGCAGCTCGAACAGGGGGATCTACGAGCAGTACTTC.

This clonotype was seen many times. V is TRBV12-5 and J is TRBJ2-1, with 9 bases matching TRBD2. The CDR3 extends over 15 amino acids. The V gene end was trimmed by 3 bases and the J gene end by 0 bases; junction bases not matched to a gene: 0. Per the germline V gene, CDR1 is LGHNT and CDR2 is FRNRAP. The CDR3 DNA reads TGTGCTAGTGGTTTTAGCGGGAGCTCCTACAATGAGCAGTTCTTC. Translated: CASGFSGSSYNEQFF.

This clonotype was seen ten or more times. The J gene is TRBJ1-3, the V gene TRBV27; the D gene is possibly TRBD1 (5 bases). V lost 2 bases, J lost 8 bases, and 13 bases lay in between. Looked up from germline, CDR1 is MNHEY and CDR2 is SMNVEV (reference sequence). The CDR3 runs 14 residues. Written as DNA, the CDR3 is TGTGCCAGCAGTTTACAGGGAGCCCAGCACACCATATATTTT. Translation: CASSLQGAQHTIYF.

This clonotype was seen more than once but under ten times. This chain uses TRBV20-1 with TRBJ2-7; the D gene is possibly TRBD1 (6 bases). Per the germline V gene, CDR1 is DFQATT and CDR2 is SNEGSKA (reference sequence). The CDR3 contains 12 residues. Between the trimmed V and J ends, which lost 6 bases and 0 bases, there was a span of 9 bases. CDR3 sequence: CSAPDSSYEQYF. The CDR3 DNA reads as TGCAGTGCACCGGACAGCTCCTACGAGCAGTACTTC.

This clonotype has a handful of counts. CDR3 bases: TGTGCCAGCAGCAAAACAGATTTCCAAGAGACCCAGTACTTC. It yields the protein CASSKTDFQETQYF. The rearrangement uses TRBV21-1 and TRBJ2-5. TRBV21-1 is marked as a pseudogene. CDR3 size: 14 residues.

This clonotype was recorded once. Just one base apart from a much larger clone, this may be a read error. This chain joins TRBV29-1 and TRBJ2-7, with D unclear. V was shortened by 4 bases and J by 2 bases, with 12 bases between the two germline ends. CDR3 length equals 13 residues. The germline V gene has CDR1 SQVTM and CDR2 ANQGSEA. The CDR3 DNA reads TGCAGCGTTGCGGCTGGCGGAGCCTACGAGCAGTACTTC. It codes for CSVAAGGAYEQYF.

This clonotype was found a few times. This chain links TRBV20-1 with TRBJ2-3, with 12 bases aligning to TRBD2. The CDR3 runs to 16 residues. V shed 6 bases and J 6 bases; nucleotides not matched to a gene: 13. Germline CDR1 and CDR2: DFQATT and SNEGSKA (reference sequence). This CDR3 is CSAPPSGRARGDTQYF. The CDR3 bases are TGCAGTGCCCCTCCTAGCGGGAGGGCTAGAGGGGATACGCAGTATTTT.

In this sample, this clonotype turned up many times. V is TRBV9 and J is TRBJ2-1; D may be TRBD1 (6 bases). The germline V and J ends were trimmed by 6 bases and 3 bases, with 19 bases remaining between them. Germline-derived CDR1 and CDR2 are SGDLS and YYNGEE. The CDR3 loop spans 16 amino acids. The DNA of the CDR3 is TGTGCCAGCAACCCTGCTGGGGACACAAGCTACAATGAGCAGTTCTTC. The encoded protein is CASNPAGDTSYNEQFF.